Below are 13 T cell receptor beta chains sequenced from a single sample in a study of beta chain features in type 1 diabetes. Investigators reverse transcribed all isolated RNA, so they sequenced expressed TCRB transcripts. Libraries were prepared by immunoSEQ multiplex PCR; TCRdb keeps only in-frame clonotypes and omits some of them. The repertoire consists of 130,000 to 150,000 clones, with roughly a tenth occurring once and the leading ten covering about 1.3%. What was sequenced was naive CD4+ T cells from blood. These receptors originate from a man aged 18 to 30 in good health.

The chain links TRBV7-2 to TRBJ2-3; 8 bases agree with TRBD2. Trimming removed 4 bases from V and 6 bases from J; junction bases left unmatched: 15. Germline lookup yields CDR1 SGHTA and CDR2 FQGNSA. The CDR3 length is 17 residues. The CDR3 spells CASSSSPTGGSVDTQYF. In DNA, the CDR3 is TGTGCCAGCAGCTCCTCCCCAACGGGGGGGTCTGTGGATACGCAGTATTTT. Supplemented by reference TRBV7-2 and TRBJ2-3, the full variable domain reads GAGVSQSPSNKVTEKGKDVELRCDPISGHTALYWYRQSLGQGLEFLIYFQGNSAPDKSGLPSDRFSAERTGGSVSTLTIQRTQQEDSAVYLCASSSSPTGGSVDTQYFGPGTRLTVL.

The V gene is TRBV6-5, the J gene TRBJ1-3, with a tentative D call TRBD1 (5 bases). The CDR3 length is 15 residues. Germline V gene lookup returns CDR1 MNHEY and CDR2 SVGAGI. V dropped 1 base and J dropped 4 bases, with 11 bases sitting between them. CDR3 sequence: CASSYWGQGGNTIYF. DNA for the CDR3: TGTGCCAGCAGTTACTGGGGCCAGGGAGGAAACACCATATATTTT.

CDR3 DNA: TGCAGTGCTAGAGCCGATTCACCCCTCCACTTT. This sequence encodes CSARADSPLHF. The V and J genes are TRBV20-1 and TRBJ1-6, with D unclear. Between the trimmed V and J ends, which lost 1 base and 8 bases, there was a span of 3 bases. Germline assignment: CDR1 DFQATT and CDR2 SNEGSKA (reference sequence). The CDR3 covers 11 residues.

This chain joins TRBV11-3 and TRBJ2-1; TRBD2 matches at 12 bases. The CDR3 spans 16 residues. V shed 4 bases, J shed 4 bases, and the junction held 5 bases outside the gene matches. CDR1 is SGHNT, CDR2 YENEEA, per germline. CDR3 nucleotide sequence: TGTGCCAGCAGCTCTAGACTAGCGGGGGAGTACAATGAGCAGTTCTTC. Translation: CASSSRLAGEYNEQFF.

This rearrangement joins TRBV19 to TRBJ2-1; 12 bases are a match to TRBD2. Trimming removed 1 base from V and 4 bases from J; junction bases left unmatched: 2. Per germline, CDR1 LNHDA and CDR2 SQIVND (reference sequence). The CDR3 is 16 amino acids. CDR3 amino acids: CASSIVGLAGYNEQFF. The CDR3 DNA reads TGTGCCAGTAGTATAGTTGGACTAGCGGGATACAATGAGCAGTTCTTC. The complete variable domain, with remaining parts taken from reference TRBV19 and TRBJ2-1, reads DGGITQSPKYLFRKEGQNVTLSCEQNLNHDAMYWYRQDPGQGLRLIYYSQIVNDFQKGDIAEGYSVSREKKESFPLTVTSAQKNPTAFYLCASSIVGLAGYNEQFFGPGTRLTVL.

The J gene is TRBJ1-2, the V gene TRBV4-3; possibly TRBD1 for D (5 bases). Trimming left V 3 bases short and J 2 bases short, with 10 bases between. This CDR3 contains 14 residues. Germline V gene lookup returns CDR1 LGHNA and CDR2 YSLEER. CDR3 protein: CASSQATENYGYTF. The CDR3 region has the DNA TGCGCCAGCAGCCAGGCGACAGAAAACTATGGCTACACCTTC.

The chain recombines TRBV7-2 with TRBJ2-5; D may be TRBD1 (6 bases). Germline CDR1 and CDR2: SGHTA and FQGNSA. This CDR3 comprises 16 residues. V lost 1 base, J lost 5 bases, and 17 bases lay in between. The CDR3 DNA sequence: TGTGCCAGCAGCTTAGTAGGGGTCAGGGGCCAGGAGACCCAGTACTTC. This sequence encodes CASSLVGVRGQETQYF.

This clone showed up just a few times. This sequence joins TRBV7-3 and TRBJ2-5; TRBD1 is a possible D gene (5 bases). V was clipped by 4 bases and J by 4 bases, with 10 bases between them. This CDR3 contains 13 residues. In germline, CDR1 is SGHTA, CDR2 FQGTGA. The CDR3 nucleotides are TGTGCCAGCAGCTCCTTGGGGCGAGAGACCCAGTACTTC. Protein sequence: CASSSLGRETQYF.

The CDR3 DNA follows: TGTGCCAGCAGCGCGGACAGGGTATCCACCGGGGAGCTGTTTTTT. It encodes CASSADRVSTGELFF. The V and J genes are TRBV5-4 and TRBJ2-2, with TRBD1 matching over 8 bases. CDR1 is SGHNT and CDR2 is YYREEE in the germline V gene (reference sequence). V shed 4 bases and J 4 bases; nucleotides not matched to a gene: 6. The CDR3 loop spans 15 amino acids.

The chain employs TRBV6-1 and TRBJ1-1; D is unresolved. V lost 8 bases, J lost 5 bases, and 15 bases lay in between. The CDR3 loop spans 13 amino acids. In germline, CDR1 is MNHNS, CDR2 SASEGT. CDR3 loop: CASLEVGFTEAFF. In DNA form, the CDR3 reads TGTGCCAGCCTCGAGGTGGGTTTTACTGAAGCTTTCTTT.

There are a few counts of this clone. The chain has TRBV18 and TRBJ1-1; the match to TRBD1 covers 10 bases. Germline V lookup: CDR1 KGHSH, CDR2 LQKENI. Trimming at V came to 6 bases and at J to 1 base, leaving 5 bases not matched to a gene. The CDR3 is 15 residues long. CDR3 coding DNA: TGTGCCAGCTCTGACAGGGGGCCCCAGAACACTGAAGCTTTCTTT. It codes for CASSDRGPQNTEAFF.

In its sample, this clone was seen a few times. This chain uses TRBV7-7 with TRBJ2-2; D might be TRBD1 (7 bases). V was cut by 1 base and J by 6 bases, with 12 bases left in between. Per germline, CDR1 SSHAT and CDR2 FNYEAQ (reference sequence). The CDR3 spans 15 residues. DNA for the CDR3: TGTGCCAGCAGCTTAGAGGAGGGGGCTTCCGGGGAGCTGTTTTTT. As protein: CASSLEEGASGELFF. The full variable domain, its missing parts supplied by reference TRBV7-7 and TRBJ2-2, is GAGVSQSPRYKVTKRGQDVTLRCDPISSHATLYWYQQALGQGPEFLTYFNYEAQPDKSGLPSDRFSAERPEGSISTLTIQRTEQRDSAMYRCASSLEEGASGELFFGEGSRLTVL.

This clone was seen more than once but under ten times. The V gene is TRBV18, the J gene TRBJ1-6; 11 nucleotides agree with TRBD1. The CDR3 length is 15 residues. V lost 5 bases and J lost 5; bases outside the gene matches: 2. From germline, CDR1 is KGHSH and CDR2 LQKENI. The CDR3 loop is CASSTGQGDNSPLHF. The CDR3, as DNA: TGTGCCAGCTCAACGGGACAGGGGGATAATTCACCCCTCCACTTT.